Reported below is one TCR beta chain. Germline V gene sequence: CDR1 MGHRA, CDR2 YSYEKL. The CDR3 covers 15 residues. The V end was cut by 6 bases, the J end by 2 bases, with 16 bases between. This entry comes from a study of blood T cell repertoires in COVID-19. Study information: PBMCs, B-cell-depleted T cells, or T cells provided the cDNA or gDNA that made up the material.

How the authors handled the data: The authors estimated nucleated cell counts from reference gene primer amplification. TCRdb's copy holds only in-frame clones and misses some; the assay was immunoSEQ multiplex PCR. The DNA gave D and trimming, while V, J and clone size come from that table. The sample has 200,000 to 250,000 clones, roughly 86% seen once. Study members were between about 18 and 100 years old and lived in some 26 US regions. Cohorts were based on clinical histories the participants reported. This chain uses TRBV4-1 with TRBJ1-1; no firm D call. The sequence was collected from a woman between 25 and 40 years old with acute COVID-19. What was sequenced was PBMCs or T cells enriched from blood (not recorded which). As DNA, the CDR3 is TGCGCCAGCAGTCCAAGGACTCTCACCAACACTGAAGCTTTCTTT. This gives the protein CASSPRTLTNTEAFF.